The rows below give T cell receptor beta chains drawn from one sample of a study of human T cells and chemical hapten exposure. One entry per CDR3 protein results from TCRdb running MiXCR on the RACE reads. This sample yields around 380,000 distinct CDR3 sequences, of which about 4.8% are seen a single time; around 2.3% belongs to the top ten. The sequences come from whole blood, collected in connection with sensitization to the hapten diphenylcyclopropenone (DPC). The origin of the receptors is a woman aged 50 to 60 with alopecia areata. Some clones in this sample may be carry-over from other donors' samples. The CDR3 runs from the conserved cysteine through the conserved F or W. Fields, in order: clone size, D gene, J gene, V gene, CDR3 DNA, CDR3 protein. A D gene is named only where the DNA matches it firmly. Size values are once, few and many counts, or a class for expanded clones, and some rows have none.

many,NA,TRBJ2-3,TRBV28,TGTGCCAGCAGTTTCGTTCAGGGGATCACAGATACGCAGTATTTT,CASSFVQGITDTQYF
NA,NA,TRBJ1-1,TRBV27,TGTGCCAGCAAATCCGTCGGGATCGGCTTGAACACTGAAGCTTTCTTT,CASKSVGIGLNTEAFF
NA,NA,TRBJ1-1,TRBV7-8,TGTGCCAGCAGCTTTACGGACCGGGTCGAGAACACTGAAGCTTTCTTT,CASSFTDRVENTEAFF
few,NA,TRBJ2-1,TRBV5-1,TGCGCCAGCAGTCCGAGACTAGTCTCCTACAATGAGCAGTTCTTC,CASSPRLVSYNEQFF
few,TRBD2,TRBJ2-3,TRBV11-2,TGTGCCAGCCGACAGAAGGGGGGCCGTGGGAGGACTAGCGGGAGACCTCCTAGCACAGATACGCAGTATTTT,CASRQKGGRGRTSGRPPSTDTQYF
many,TRBD2,TRBJ2-2,TRBV29-1,TGCAGCGTTGGCCTAGCGGCGAACACCGGGGAGCTGTTTTTT,CSVGLAANTGELFF
many,NA,TRBJ1-2,TRBV7-6,TGTGCCAGCAGCTCGGTCAGGGGAGATGGCTACACCTTC,CASSSVRGDGYTF
many,NA,TRBJ1-1,TRBV20-1,TGCAGTGCTAGATCAGGGACCGGGGCTTTCTTT,CSARSGTGAFF
NA,NA,TRBJ1-5,TRBV2,TGTGCCAGTACCGACAATAGCAATCAGCCCCAGCATTTT,CASTDNSNQPQHF
few,TRBD1,TRBJ1-4,TRBV7-9,TGTGCCAGCAGCCCCGACAGGGGGCCCCATGAGGAAAAACTGTTTTTT,CASSPDRGPHEEKLFF
many,NA,TRBJ2-3,TRBV4-3,TGCGCCAGCAGCCAAGCGCGAGCGGCTCGCACAGATACGCAGTATTTT,CASSQARAARTDTQYF
few,TRBD2,TRBJ2-7,TRBV12-3/TRBV12-4,TGTGCCAGCAGGCGGACTAGCGGGGCCAGCTACGAGCAGTACTTC,CASRRTSGASYEQYF
many,TRBD1,TRBJ2-3,TRBV28,TGTGCCAGCACCGCCTGGGACAGGCTTACAGATACGCAGTATTTT,CASTAWDRLTDTQYF
NA,NA,TRBJ2-6,TRBV18,TGTGCCAGCTCACCAAGGAGCCCTAACTCTGGGGCCAACGTCCTGAATTTC,CASSPRSPNSGANVLNF
NA,NA,TRBJ1-4,TRBV7-2,TGTGCCAGCAGCATACAGGCCACTAATGAAAAACTGTTTTTT,CASSIQATNEKLFF
many,NA,TRBJ1-1,TRBV12-3/TRBV12-4,TGTGCCAGCAGTTTGGTCGCTGAAGCTTTCTTT,CASSLVAEAFF
medium-sized,NA,TRBJ2-7,TRBV4-3,TGCGCCAGCAGCCAAGTTAGCACAGGCGCCGATCAGTACTTC,CASSQVSTGADQYF
many,NA,TRBJ2-2,TRBV24-1,TGTGCCACCAGTGATCCACCGGGGGCCGGGGAGCTGTTTTTT,CATSDPPGAGELFF
NA,TRBD1,TRBJ1-1,TRBV9,TGTGCCAGCAGCGTAACAGGGGGCACCCTCTTCACTGAAGCTTTCTTT,CASSVTGGTLFTEAFF
many,NA,TRBJ1-1,TRBV12-3/TRBV12-4,TGTGCCAGCAGTCCCGGGCCTGGGGTCTCTGAAGCTTTCTTT,CASSPGPGVSEAFF
many,NA,TRBJ1-6,TRBV9,TGTGCCAGCAGCGTAGACGGAAGCTCCTATAATTCACCCCTCCACTTT,CASSVDGSSYNSPLHF
NA,TRBD2,TRBJ2-3,TRBV29-1,TGCAGCGTTTCCCTTAGCGGGGGGGGCGCAGATACGCAGTATTTT,CSVSLSGGGADTQYF
few,TRBD1,TRBJ2-7,TRBV7-9,TGTGCCAGCAGCATTGGACAGGGTCGGTACGAGCAGTACTTC,CASSIGQGRYEQYF
few,NA,TRBJ1-2,TRBV11-2,TGTGCCAGCAGCCGTTCGGGGGAGGTTAACGGTGGCTACACCTTC,CASSRSGEVNGGYTF
NA,TRBD1,TRBJ2-3,TRBV12-3/TRBV12-4,TGTGCCAGCAGACCCGCAGGGGGCAAAGATACGCAGTATTTT,CASRPAGGKDTQYF